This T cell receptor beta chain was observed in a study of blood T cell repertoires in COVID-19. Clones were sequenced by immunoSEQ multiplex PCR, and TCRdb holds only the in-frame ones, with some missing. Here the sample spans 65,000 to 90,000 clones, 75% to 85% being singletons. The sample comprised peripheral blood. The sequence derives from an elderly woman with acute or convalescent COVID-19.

The CDR3 DNA follows: TGCGCCAGCAGCAAATCTAGCCCAGTAGAGGATGAGCAGTTCTTC. It is translated as CASSKSSPVEDEQFF. The chain employs TRBV5-1 and TRBJ2-1, with a possible D match to TRBD2 (5 bases). From germline, CDR1 is SGHRS and CDR2 YFSETQ. With 4 bases removed from V and 8 bases from J, the gap between germline ends came to 19 bases. The CDR3 is 15 residues long. Variable domain in full (rest from reference TRBV5-1 and TRBJ2-1): KAGVTQTPRYLIKTRGQQVTLSCSPISGHRSVSWYQQTPGQGLQFLFEYFSETQRNKGNFPGRFSGRQFSNSRSEMNVSTLELGDSALYLCASSKSSPVEDEQFFGPGTRLTVL.